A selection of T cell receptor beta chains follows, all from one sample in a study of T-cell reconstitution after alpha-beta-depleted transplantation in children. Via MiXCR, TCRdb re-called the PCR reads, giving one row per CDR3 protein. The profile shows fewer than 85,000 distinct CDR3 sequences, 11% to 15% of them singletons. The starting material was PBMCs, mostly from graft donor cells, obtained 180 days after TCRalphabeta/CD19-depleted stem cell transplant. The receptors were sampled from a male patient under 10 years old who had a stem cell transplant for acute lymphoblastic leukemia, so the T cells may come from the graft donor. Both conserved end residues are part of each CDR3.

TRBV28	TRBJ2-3	CASSLFRPGDTQYF
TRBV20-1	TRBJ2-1	CSANPRTSGGSSYNEQFF
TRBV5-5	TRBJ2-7	CASSLKFGTEFPYEQYF
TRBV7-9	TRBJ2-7	CASSSSGSPQEQYF
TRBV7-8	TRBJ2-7	CAMGPGVHFEQYF
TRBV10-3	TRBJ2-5	CAIRGPAGGMETQYF
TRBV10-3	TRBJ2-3	CAISGIAGVTDTQYF
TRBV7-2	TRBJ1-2	CASSLGRDYGYTF
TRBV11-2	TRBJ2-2	CASSLDGLAGPTGELFF
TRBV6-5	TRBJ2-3	CASSRRGLDADTQYF
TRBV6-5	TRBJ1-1	CASRGTEAFF
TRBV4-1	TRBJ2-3	CASSPPGEGNTQYF
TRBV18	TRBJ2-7	CASRGDEQYF
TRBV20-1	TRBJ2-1	CSARDRDFRGEYYNEQFF
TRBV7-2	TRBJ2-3	CASRPAGATDTQYF
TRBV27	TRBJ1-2	CHAGGTVRGYTF
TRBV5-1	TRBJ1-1	CASSLRAGGADPEAFF